These 12 T cell receptor beta chains were sequenced from one sample in a study of blood T cell repertoires in COVID-19. TCRdb keeps only in-frame clones here, not all; method: immunoSEQ multiplex PCR. The sample gives about 170,000 clones, roughly 80% of which show up once; approximately 7.6% is in the top ten. The sequencing input was peripheral blood. The receptor source for this set is a woman over 75 with COVID-19, enrolled during active disease.

The V call is TRBV5-1, the J call TRBJ2-1, with 10 bases fitting TRBD2. The CDR3 sequence is 15 residues long. V trimming: 0 bases; J trimming: 8 bases; junction bases outside the gene matches: 5. The germline CDR1 and CDR2 sequences are SGHRS and YFSETQ. In DNA form, the CDR3 reads TGCGCCAGCAGCTTGGGACTAGCGGGTAATGATGAGCAGTTCTTC. Its translation is CASSLGLAGNDEQFF.

The chain uses TRBV7-6 and TRBJ2-1, with 7 positions matching TRBD1. The CDR3 is 15 amino acids. Trimming removed 5 bases from V and 5 bases from J; junction bases left unmatched: 9. Per the germline V gene, CDR1 is SGHVS and CDR2 is FNYEAQ. In DNA form, the CDR3 reads TGTGCCAGCAGCGCGGCCGGGACAGTAGACAATGAGCAGTTCTTC. Residues: CASSAAGTVDNEQFF.

The gene calls are TRBV28 and TRBJ2-2, with a possible D match to TRBD1 (6 bases). V was clipped by 11 bases and J by 7 bases, with 14 bases between them. This CDR3 has 12 amino acids. Germline loops: CDR1 MDHEN, CDR2 SYDVKM. The CDR3 DNA sequence: TGTGCCGGGGGCAGGTCGTACGGGGAGCTGTTTTTT. This codes for CAGGRSYGELFF.

CDR3 coding DNA: TGTGCCAGCAGCCCGCTAGACCGGGGCTACGAGCAGTACTTC. It is translated as CASSPLDRGYEQYF. V usage is TRBV5-6 and J usage is TRBJ2-7; TRBD2 is a possible D gene (5 bases). CDR3 length equals 14 residues. V was trimmed by 4 bases and J by 3 bases, leaving 14 bases between them. In germline, CDR1 is SGHDT, CDR2 YYEEEE.

This sequence joins TRBV19 and TRBJ2-4; a weak D match, TRBD1 (6 bases). This CDR3 region has 14 residues. Germline assignment: CDR1 LNHDA and CDR2 SQIVND (reference sequence). The ends were cut back, 4 bases at V and 7 bases at J, with 14 bases in the middle. The CDR3 coding sequence is TGTGCCAGTAGTACAGGACAGAAGGGGAACATTCAGTACTTC. Its protein product is CASSTGQKGNIQYF.

This clone showed up just a few times. The chain combines TRBV6-5 with TRBJ1-3, with D uncertain. This CDR3 region has 13 residues. The germline V and J ends were trimmed by 6 bases and 4 bases, with 10 bases remaining between them. Germline V gene lookup returns CDR1 MNHEY and CDR2 SVGAGI. CDR3 loop: CASRRGMGNTIYF. CDR3 DNA: TGTGCCAGCAGAAGAGGGATGGGAAACACCATATATTTT.

The chain carries TRBV11-2 and TRBJ2-1, with 7 positions matching TRBD2. CDR1 is SGHAT, CDR2 FQNNGV, per germline. The V segment lost 1 base and the J segment 11 bases; nucleotides outside the gene matches: 8. CDR3 length: 14 amino acids. CDR3 residues: CASSLGGLWVKQFF. The CDR3 DNA is TGTGCCAGCAGCTTAGGGGGACTATGGGTAAAGCAGTTCTTC.

This rearrangement joins TRBV6-5 to TRBJ2-7; D might be TRBD2 (5 bases). Germline CDR1 and CDR2: MNHEY and SVGAGI. Trimming left V 2 bases short and J 2 bases short, with 13 bases between. The CDR3 has 15 residues. DNA for the CDR3: TGTGCCAGCAGTTACACTAGGGAAGGCCCCTACGAGCAGTACTTC. It specifies CASSYTREGPYEQYF.

A word on this clone: Other nucleotide sequences from this sample produce the same CDR3. The CDR3, as DNA: TGTGCCAGCAGTGATCAGGGTTCCTCCTACGAGCAGTACTTC. Its translation: CASSDQGSSYEQYF. This chain joins TRBV2 and TRBJ2-7; D is possibly TRBD1 (5 bases). V was clipped by 3 bases and J by 0 bases, with 9 bases between them. Germline-derived CDR1 and CDR2 are SNHLY and FYNNEI. There are 14 residues in the CDR3.

J is TRBJ1-5 and V is TRBV7-6; 9 nucleotides match TRBD1. CDR1 SGHVS and CDR2 FNYEAQ come from the germline V gene. The J segment lost 5 bases and the V segment lost 1 base, leaving 3 bases of the junction unmatched. The CDR3 spans 15 residues. The CDR3 region has the DNA TGTGCCAGCAGCTTAGGGACAGGGGCGGATCAGCCCCAGCATTTT. Translating it yields CASSLGTGADQPQHF. The full variable domain, completed using reference TRBV7-6 and TRBJ1-5, is GAGVSQSPRYKVTKRGQDVALRCDPISGHVSLYWYRQALGQGPEFLTYFNYEAQQDKSGLPNDRFSAERPEGSISTLTIQRTEQRDSAMYRCASSLGTGADQPQHFGDGTRLSIL.

This chain uses TRBV10-2 with TRBJ1-2; D may be TRBD1 (6 bases). The germline gives CDR1 WSHSY, CDR2 SAAADI. The CDR3 extends over 12 amino acids. Trimming removed 4 bases from V and 7 bases from J, with 10 bases in between. The CDR3 DNA reads TGCGCCAGCAGTGGCAGGGGTGTTGGCTACACCTTC. It translates to CASSGRGVGYTF.

The genes are TRBV5-1 and TRBJ2-7; 9 nucleotides line up with TRBD1. Trimming removed 3 bases from V and 1 base from J; junction bases left unmatched: 2. The CDR3 spans 14 residues. Germline CDR1 and CDR2: SGHRS and YFSETQ. The CDR3 nucleotides are TGCGCCAGCAGCTGGGGACAGGGTTCCTACGAGCAGTACTTC. Its translation is CASSWGQGSYEQYF.